Reported below is one T cell receptor beta chain. As yet, its antigen is unknown. The data belong to a study of OX40 agonist ivuxolimab in advanced cancers. V shed 4 bases and J shed 5 bases, with 9 bases lying between them. CDR3 length: 13 residues. The germline CDR1 and CDR2 sequences are MNHEY and SMNVEV (reference sequence). Study-level points and caveats: At 0.1 to 3.0 mg/kg, CD4+ and CD8+ blood T cells expanded clonally by week 6.

Profiling relied on immunoSEQ multiplex PCR, and the TCRdb table lists in-frame clones only, not all of them. The sample lists more than 60,000 clones, 80% to 90% occurring once. The chain joins TRBV27 to TRBJ2-1; D ambiguous. The sample in question was CD4+ or CD8+ T cells sorted from blood, obtained in a trial of the OX40 agonist ivuxolimab. This clonotype originated in an adult with an advanced solid tumor such as melanoma, head and neck, liver or kidney cancer. This CDR3 is CASSWAAHNEQFF. The DNA for the CDR3 is TGTGCCAGCAGTTGGGCAGCCCACAATGAGCAGTTCTTC.